What follows is one TCR beta chain and its context. It has no known antigen specificity. Base quality data are lacking; no much larger clone is found one base away. Collaborating institutions collected whole blood in K2EDTA tubes following their own protocols. For TCRbeta analysis, collaborators shipped samples in one of three forms: frozen whole blood, isolated PBMCs, or DNA extracted from either of those sample types. This sample was included in a study of blood T cell repertoires in COVID-19 (TCRdb year 2020). Looking at the study overall: The collaborator samples originated in the United States, Italy and Spain and spanned the acute and convalescent phases of COVID-19. The samples were drawn from two sources: the first 160 participants of the ongoing ImmuneRACE study, and 950 to 1,500 subjects contributed by 6 global collaborators. The material from the prospective study consisted of cDNA or gDNA derived from T cells, B-cell-depleted T cells, or PBMCs. The repertoires were released in a freely available public database intended as a resource for research on the immune response to SARS-CoV-2. HLA class I and class II types, where available, came from metadata supplied by the sample provider rather than from assay-based typing. Subjects who had been exposed to COVID-19, were actively infected with it, or had recovered from it provided the deeply sampled blood TCRbeta repertoires that made up the dataset. Nearly every sample came with metadata listing a de-identified subject ID, COVID-19 status, age in years and sex.

Via the germline V gene (reference sequence), CDR1 is SEHNR and CDR2 FQNEAQ. The CDR3 covers 14 residues, taking in both the cysteine and the phenylalanine. The sequence is cut down to CDR3 DNA, 42 bases in frame from base 1. V lost 7 bases and J lost 6 bases, and the count of bases not matched to a germline gene is 8. The immunoSEQ Assay, a bias-controlled multiplex PCR, was used to amplify TCRbeta CDR3 regions from genomic DNA. As for the authors' bioinformatics: The number of nucleated cells in each sample was estimated from the amplification of reference gene primers within the assay. To quantify the absolute abundance of each unique TCRbeta CDR3 rearrangement, sequence reads were collapsed and filtered. For each sample, productive Simpson clonality was calculated by taking the square root of Simpson's diversity index across productive rearrangements. TCRdb obtained this table from immuneACCESS and retained in-frame rearrangements with V and J assigned. These tables miss some clones; where compared with another copy, unresolved V genes account for less than half of the shortfall, and the remainder is unexplained. V, J and clone size are taken as reported in that table, and D and trimming were inferred from the DNA itself. This sample lists 140,000 to 150,000 clones; over 70% were detected once. The ten largest clonotypes hold about 1.5% of the sample.

Study-wide conclusions, independent of this receptor: The quantity of clinical and demographic metadata differed by source and by participant and was supplied without curation.

This receptor was identified in a woman between 45 and 65 years old with acute or convalescent COVID-19. This sequence uses TRBV7-9 and TRBJ1-1; 10 central nucleotides agree with TRBD1. Sequenced input: peripheral blood. The DNA sequence is TGTGCCAGCACCTTCGGGACAGGGGTCGCTGAAGCTTTCTTT. Its protein product is CASTFGTGVAEAFF.